Described below is a single T cell receptor (beta chain) sequence and its context. Its antigen is not identified. The PCR employed 60 Vbeta primers together with 13 Jbeta primers. Sequencing was performed with immunoSEQ multiplex PCR; in TCRdb, only in-frame clones are kept and a portion is missing. The sample contains some 110,000 clones, approximately 80% of which appear only once. Regarding donors, all were healthy bone marrow donors. This sample is drawn from a study of cytomegalovirus exposure and HLA in healthy donors. Study results and limitations: A missense variant in DCLRE1C was later tied to TCR beta V- and J-gene trimming. Reported performance of the classifier showed diagnosis of cytomegalovirus status with high specificity and sensitivity.

The receptor comes from a man aged 35 to 55 in good health and CMV-seronegative. The sequencing input was PBMCs.

CDR3 region: CASSGQGSTGNTIYF. The CDR3 coding sequence is TGTGCCAGCTCAGGACAGGGGTCTACTGGAAACACCATATATTTT. J is TRBJ1-3 and V is TRBV18; 9 nucleotides agree with TRBD1. The CDR3 is 15 residues long. Germline-derived CDR1 and CDR2 are KGHSH and LQKENI. With V trimmed by 5 bases and J by 2 bases, 4 bases remained unmatched.